This TCR beta chain stems from a study of graft-versus-host responses after intestinal transplantation. About the study: Transplants were multivisceral, liver-intestinal, or isolated intestinal. Among the recipients, all got anti-thymocyte globulin induction and then tacrolimus and steroids for 3 to 4 years. General observations from the study: GvH clones occurred in recipient marrow; some first appeared in ileum or blood.

Plates contained roughly 200,000 CFSE-labeled responder cells and roughly 200,000 irradiated, violet-dye-labeled stimulator cells. A sort after the reaction isolated proliferating CFSE-low CD3+CD4+ and CD3+CD8+ responders. The germline gives CDR1 MNHNS, CDR2 SASEGT. CDR3 length: 13 amino acids. The germline V and J ends were trimmed by 5 bases and 3 bases, with 11 bases remaining between them. Sequenced by immunoSEQ multiplex PCR; TCRdb stores in-frame clones only, minus some. The repertoire holds about 7,800 clones, around 31% seen once, with more than 2% in the top ten. The rearrangement links TRBV6-1 to TRBJ2-7, with D unclear. Sample: alloreactive CD8+ T cells from a mixed lymphocyte reaction culture, taken before intestinal transplant. Subset reported: CFSE-low proliferating T cells sorted from approximately 6-day pre-transplant mixed lymphocyte reaction (GvH or HvG direction). The source is a human patient who received an intestinal transplant. The CDR3 DNA reads as TGTGCCAGCAGTTCCGATCGAGGCTACGAGCAGTACTTC. It specifies CASSSDRGYEQYF.